The TCR beta chain described here comes from a study of identical twins. This clonotype was observed a handful of times. Its antigen is still unknown. The CDR3 runs to 14 residues. Looked up from germline, CDR1 is ENHRY and CDR2 is SYGVKD. The V segment lost 9 bases and the J segment 2 bases; nucleotides outside the gene matches: 8. Whole-study findings and limits: The abundant beta clonotypes from cord blood had fewer insertions, and memory repertoires had none of this.

TCRdb used MiXCR to reprocess the 5' RACE reads, holding one entry per CDR3 protein. The data show about 530,000 distinct CDR3 sequences, roughly 15% seen once. A further study also used this sample, focusing on yellow fever vaccine responses in identical twins.

The sample comprised CD4+ T cells sorted from blood. The chain combines TRBV10-3 with TRBJ2-3; 7 bases match TRBD2. The source of this sequence is a woman under 30 in good health. The CDR3 DNA reads as TGTGCCATGGGGCCAGCGGGGCCCACAGATACGCAGTATTTT. The encoded protein is CAMGPAGPTDTQYF.